This T cell receptor (beta chain) was sequenced in a study of OX40 agonist ivuxolimab in advanced cancers. Profiled with immunoSEQ multiplex PCR; TCRdb holds only in-frame clones, not every one. The sample yields about 64,000 clones, 84% seen once. Germline CDR1 reads SGHVS; CDR2 reads FNYEAQ. The CDR3 is 15 residues long. The V and J ends lost 4 bases and 7 bases, in that order; junction bases with no gene match: 3. This TCR derives from an adult with an advanced solid tumor such as melanoma, head and neck, liver or kidney cancer. The material was CD4+ or CD8+ T cells sorted from blood, obtained in a trial of the OX40 agonist ivuxolimab. The rearrangement uses TRBV7-6 and TRBJ2-1, with 14 bases aligning to TRBD2. Here the CDR3 reads CASSSTSGRENEQFF. The CDR3, as DNA: TGTGCCAGCAGCTCGACTAGCGGGAGGGAGAATGAGCAGTTCTTC.